Sequencing of this TCR beta chain was carried out in a study of T-cell memory formation after mild COVID-19. Study overall: The study found TCR clusters largely donor specific.

The sample holds a few counts of this clonotype. Sample barcodes and UMIs were carried by the TCR alpha and TCR beta cDNA libraries that 5'RACE generated with constant-segment primers. Each CDR3 protein is one row after TCRdb ran MiXCR on the 5' RACE reads. The data show about 57,000 distinct CDR3 sequences, with more than 10% seen just once and around a quarter held by the top ten. This CDR3 region has 15 residues. Germline V lookup: CDR1 MNHEY, CDR2 SVGEGT. The J segment lost 5 bases and the V segment lost 2 bases, leaving 6 bases of the junction unmatched. The sequenced sample was PBMCs or a T cell subset sorted from them (not recorded which). This rearrangement joins TRBV6-2 or TRBV6-3 to TRBJ2-1; TRBD2 aligns across 7 bases. The receptor's source is a man aged 18-30 years who had mild COVID-19 (a few samples of this study predate the infection). Cell type and time point are not known. In DNA, the CDR3 is TGTGCCAGCAGTTACGACGGGGGGATGAACAATGAGCAGTTCTTC. Translation: CASSYDGGMNNEQFF.